This T cell receptor (beta chain) was sequenced during a study of cytomegalovirus exposure and HLA in healthy donors. General observations from the study: A later analysis showed that HLA-associated TCR beta chains had undergone more clonal expansion than equally common others. A missense variant in DCLRE1C was later tied to TCR beta V- and J-gene trimming.

The V end lost 4 bases, the J end lost 6 bases, and 10 bases lay between the germline ends. This CDR3 spans 12 amino acids. CDR1 and CDR2 from the germline V gene are SGHRS and YFSETQ. Use of 60 Vbeta and 13 Jbeta primers characterized the PCR. Per the original data handling: In a later analysis, roughly 11 million of approximately 81 million unique beta chains occurred in at least two donors. The repertoire was sequenced with immunoSEQ multiplex PCR; TCRdb's copy has only in-frame clones and lacks some. V, J and clone size are those of that table, while D and trimming were read from the DNA. The table lists about 160,000 clones, around 79% of them singletons, with more than 4% in the top ten. Notes on this clone: Its antigen is unidentified.

The specimen was PBMCs. The chain is built from TRBV5-1 and TRBJ1-2; D uncertain. This receptor was identified in a middle-aged man in good health and CMV-seronegative. The CDR3: CASSPDGDGYTF. CDR3 nucleotides: TGCGCCAGCAGCCCGGACGGGGATGGCTACACCTTC.